This note documents a single T cell receptor beta chain sequence. Clones were sequenced by immunoSEQ multiplex PCR, and TCRdb holds only the in-frame ones, with some missing. This table holds over 120,000 clones, about 88% found once. CDR1 is LNHNV, CDR2 YYDKDF, per germline (reference sequence). V lost 3 bases to trimming and J lost 1 base; unmatched junction nucleotides: 5. There are 17 residues in the CDR3. The time point denotes: baseline pretreatment blood. Treatment defined: 15 Gy SBRT to primary tumor, nephrectomy 4 weeks later. These data come from a study of radiation and T cells in renal cell carcinoma.

The clonotype was recovered from a woman in her 50s with renal cell carcinoma. The sample was blood, taken from a patient whose treatment included radiotherapy and nephrectomy. V gene TRBV15 combines with J gene TRBJ2-2; 10 positions agree with TRBD1. The CDR3: CATSSHWDRGNTGELFF. CDR3 nucleotides: TGTGCCACCAGCAGCCATTGGGACAGGGGGAACACCGGGGAGCTGTTTTTT.